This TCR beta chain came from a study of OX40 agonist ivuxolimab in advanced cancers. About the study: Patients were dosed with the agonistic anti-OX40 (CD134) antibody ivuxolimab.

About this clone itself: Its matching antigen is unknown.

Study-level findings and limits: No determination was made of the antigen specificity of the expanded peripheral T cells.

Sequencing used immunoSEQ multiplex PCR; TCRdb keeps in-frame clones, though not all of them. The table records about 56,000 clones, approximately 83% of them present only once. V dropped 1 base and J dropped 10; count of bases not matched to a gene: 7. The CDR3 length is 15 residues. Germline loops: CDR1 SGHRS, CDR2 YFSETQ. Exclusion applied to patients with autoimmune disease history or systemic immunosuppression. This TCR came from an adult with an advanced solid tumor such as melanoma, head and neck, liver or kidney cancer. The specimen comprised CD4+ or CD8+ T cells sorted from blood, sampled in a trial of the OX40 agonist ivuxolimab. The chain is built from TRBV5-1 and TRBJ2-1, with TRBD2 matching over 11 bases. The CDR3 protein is CASSLTSGSLWEQFF. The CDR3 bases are TGCGCCAGCAGCTTGACTAGCGGGAGTCTATGGGAGCAGTTCTTC.